One sample yielded the 23 T cell receptor beta chains listed below, sequenced in a study of esophageal squamous cell carcinoma under preoperative chemotherapy (dated by TCRdb to the late 2010s). The sample's time point label, in plain terms: after preoperative PTX-NDP chemotherapy. Library preparation used PCR. This sample was sequenced with a HiSeq X Ten. TCRdb trimmed public reads at Q25 via fastp, called clones via MiXCR and kept in-frame beta chains. Duplicate CDR3 protein sequences are folded into a single record with the most common DNA and genes. In all, the sample holds roughly 20,000 distinct CDR3 sequences, and more than 45% of those were seen once. The top ten constitute under 35% of the sample. This specimen was acquired from a patient given preoperative chemotherapy. The receptors stem from a human donor with esophageal squamous cell carcinoma. The donor label of this sample is uncertain.

A few counts support this clonotype. V gene TRBV7-6 combines with J gene TRBJ2-3; 7 nucleotides match TRBD2. J lost 3 bases, V lost 1 base, and 7 bases had no gene match. Germline V lookup: CDR1 SGHVS, CDR2 FNYEAQ. CDR3 size: 16 residues. The CDR3 protein is CASSLGGTMGTDTQYF. CDR3 in DNA: TGTGCCAGCAGCTTAGGTGGGACTATGGGGACAGATACGCAGTATTTT.

V usage is TRBV12-3 or TRBV12-4 and J usage is TRBJ2-3, with 7 bases that match TRBD1. The ends lost 3 bases at V and 11 bases at J; junction bases unmatched: 8. This CDR3 has 13 amino acids. The CDR3 reads CASSFANTGEQYF. The CDR3 DNA follows: TGTGCCAGCAGTTTCGCGAACACAGGGGAGCAGTATTTT.

V gene TRBV6-1 combines with J gene TRBJ2-1; 7 bases map to TRBD1. Germline CDR1 is MNHNS and CDR2 is SASEGT. With 8 bases clipped from V and 10 bases from J, the junction kept 20 bases outside the gene matches. There are 16 residues in the CDR3. The CDR3 sequence: CASEKYSGQFSYEQFF. In nucleotides, the CDR3 is TGTGCCAGCGAAAAATATTCGGGACAGTTCTCCTACGAGCAGTTCTTC.

This clonotype occurred once. Given a much more abundant clone one base away, this may be a read error. J is TRBJ2-3 and V is TRBV5-3; 8 bases match TRBD2. The DNA end is a closer match to TRBJ2-5, so the J assignment may be wrong. TRBV5-3 is reported as an ORF; its role is uncertain. The CDR3 has 13 amino acids. CDR3: CARSRPGGVTQYF. In DNA, the CDR3 is TGTGCCAGAAGCCGGCCGGGGGGGGTGACCCAGTACTTC.

The genes are TRBV7-3 and TRBJ2-3; no clear D gene. Between the trimmed V and J ends, which lost 3 bases and 6 bases, there was a span of 10 bases. Germline-derived CDR1 and CDR2 are SGHTA and FQGTGA. The CDR3 has 13 residues. The CDR3 coding sequence is TGTGCCAGCAGCTTGTTTCGAGCGGATACGCAGTATTTT. It encodes CASSLFRADTQYF.

In its sample, this clonotype is medium-sized. The chain couples TRBV7-3 to TRBJ2-2, with 15 bases that match TRBD2. After removal of 4 bases from V and 4 bases from J, the junction contained 1 base not matched to a gene. There are 16 residues in the CDR3. The V gene's germline CDR1 is SGHTA and CDR2 FQGTGA. The CDR3 here is CASSSGLAGGTGELFF. CDR3 nucleotides: TGTGCCAGCAGCTCGGGACTAGCGGGAGGCACCGGGGAGCTGTTTTTT.

Regarding this clonotype: The CDR3 ends on some other residue instead of the conserved phenylalanine or tryptophan, so this is likely a read error. The DNA is left out, because the CDR3 cannot be placed on it with certainty; the CDR3 is given as TCRdb lists it. This rearrangement joins TRBV7-8 to TRBJ2-5; the table's D call, TRBD2, was not checked against the DNA. Germline V gives CDR1 SGHVS, CDR2 FQNEAQ. Including both end residues, the CDR3 is 14 amino acids long. The CDR3 sequence is CASSHRTAGETQHS.

Of note for this clonotype: This may arise from a read error, as a much more abundant clone is one base away. J is TRBJ2-5 and V is TRBV7-2; perhaps TRBD2 as D (6 bases). The CDR3 length is 14 residues. The germline V gene encodes CDR1 SGHTA and CDR2 FQGNSA. V lost 4 bases and J lost 2, with 11 bases in between. CDR3 sequence: CASSSHGTQETQYF. The DNA of the CDR3 is TGTGCCAGCAGCTCACATGGGACTCAAGAGACCCAGTACTTC.

The J gene is TRBJ2-3, the V gene TRBV7-3; 8 bases line up with TRBD2. The J call could be wrong; TRBJ2-7 is a better fit for the DNA end. CDR1 is SGHTA and CDR2 is FQGTGA in the germline V gene. The CDR3 is 14 residues long. In DNA form, the CDR3 reads TGTGCGGGCAGCGGGGGCCTTGCGGGAGAGACGCAGTACTTC. This translates into CAGSGGLAGETQYF.

The chain is built from TRBV12-5 and TRBJ2-5, with D possibly called TRBD1 or TRBD2 (5 bases each). The germline CDR1 and CDR2 sequences are LGHNT and FRNRAP. This CDR3 comprises 14 residues. V lost 6 bases and J 2 bases, leaving 13 bases between the germline ends. Written as DNA, the CDR3 is TGTGCTAGTGGCCTGGACACTAGACAAGAGACCCAGTACTTC. Its protein product is CASGLDTRQETQYF. The full variable domain, its missing parts supplied by reference TRBV12-5 and TRBJ2-5, is DARVTQTPRHKVTEMGQEVTMRCQPILGHNTVFWYRQTMMQGLELLAYFRNRAPLDDSGMPKDRFSAEMPDATLATLKIQPSEPRDSAVYFCASGLDTRQETQYFGPGTRLLVL.

This clonotype was seen a few times. The J gene is TRBJ2-5, the V gene TRBV7-2; no clear D. This CDR3 has 14 residues. Germline V gene data show CDR1 as SGHTA and CDR2 as FQGNSA. V gave up 0 bases and J gave up 4 bases, with 9 bases separating them. The CDR3 is CASSLADGAETQYF. The CDR3 DNA sequence: TGTGCCAGCAGCTTAGCGGACGGAGCAGAGACCCAGTACTTC.

CDR3 residues: CASSLLVGTGHEQYF. The CDR3 bases are TGTGCCAGCAGTTTATTGGTGGGGACAGGACACGAGCAGTACTTC. The rearrangement uses TRBV12-3 or TRBV12-4 and TRBJ2-4, with 8 positions matching TRBD1. The DNA end lines up better with TRBJ2-7; the J call may be wrong. This CDR3 region has 15 residues.

This clonotype was seen repeatedly, ten times or more. The chain carries TRBV5-5 and TRBJ2-5; D call uncertain. The CDR3 consists of 13 residues. Germline CDR1 and CDR2: SGHKS and YYEKEE (reference sequence). V was trimmed by 3 bases and J by 4 bases, leaving 10 bases between them. The CDR3, as DNA: TGTGCCAGCAGCTGGGATCCGGGAGAGACCCAGTACTTC. Its protein product is CASSWDPGETQYF. The whole variable domain, remainder taken from reference TRBV5-5 and TRBJ2-5, is DAGVTQSPTHLIKTRGQQVTLRCSPISGHKSVSWYQQVLGQGPQFIFQYYEKEERGRGNFPDRFSARQFPNYSSELNVNALLLGDSALYLCASSWDPGETQYFGPGTRLLVL.

The sample holds a few counts of this clonotype. V usage is TRBV28 and J usage is TRBJ2-1; D is undetermined. This CDR3 spans 13 amino acids. Germline V gene data show CDR1 as MDHEN and CDR2 as SYDVKM. Trimming shortened V by 7 bases and J by 8 bases, and 15 bases separated the two germline ends. The CDR3 loop is CASIPEGLHEQFF. In DNA, the CDR3 is TGTGCCAGCATTCCCGAAGGGTTGCATGAGCAGTTCTTC.

Of note for this clonotype: The CDR3 does not end in the conserved phenylalanine or tryptophan, so this is likely a read error. The DNA is omitted, as the CDR3 cannot be located on it reliably, and the CDR3 follows TCRdb's listing. The gene calls are TRBV7-8 and TRBJ2-5; the table's TRBD2 call for D was not verified on the DNA. Germline V gene sequence: CDR1 SGHVS, CDR2 FQNEAQ. A total of 12 residues make up the CDR3, ends included. CDR3 region: CACSLEGTTQLS.

The rearrangement links TRBV6-1 to TRBJ1-4; 9 bases map to TRBD1. Unmatched junction bases numbered 6, after V lost 5 bases and J lost 5 bases. The CDR3 covers 15 residues. The germline CDR1 and CDR2 sequences are MNHNS and SASEGT. The CDR3 DNA reads as TGTGCCAGCAGTCTTCACAGGGGGCTGAATGAAAAACTGTTTTTT. Residues: CASSLHRGLNEKLFF.

This clonotype was seen once. V and J are TRBV10-2 and TRBJ2-4; 9 nucleotides align to TRBD2. V shed 6 bases, J shed 6 bases, and the junction held 15 bases outside the gene matches. The CDR3 has 17 residues. The germline V gene encodes CDR1 WSHSY and CDR2 SAAADI. The CDR3 is CASSRLAATSRTNIQYF. As DNA, the CDR3 is TGCGCCAGCAGCAGACTAGCGGCAACGTCCCGCACAAACATTCAGTACTTC.

This chain joins TRBV7-8 and TRBJ2-4, with a possible D match to TRBD2 (5 bases). The length of the CDR3 is 15 residues. V was cut by 5 bases and J by 0 bases, with 11 bases left in between. Germline loops: CDR1 SGHVS, CDR2 FQNEAQ. CDR3 nucleotide sequence: TGTGCCAGCAGCACGAGCGGCCTAGCCAAAAACATTCAGTACTTC. It codes for CASSTSGLAKNIQYF. The variable domain in full, completed from reference TRBV7-8 and TRBJ2-4, reads GAGVSQSPRYKVAKRGQDVALRCDPISGHVSLFWYQQALGQGPEFLTYFQNEAQLDKSGLPSDRFFAERPEGSVSTLKIQRTQQEDSAVYLCASSTSGLAKNIQYFGAGTRLSVL.

This clonotype has ten or more counts. The chain recombines TRBV11-3 with TRBJ2-7, with unresolved D. The CDR3 is 14 residues long. Germline values: CDR1 SGHNT, CDR2 YENEEA. With 1 base removed from V and 2 bases from J, the gap between germline ends came to 9 bases. CDR3: CASSLGSATYEQYF. In DNA, the CDR3 is TGTGCCAGCAGCTTAGGGTCAGCCACCTACGAGCAGTACTTC.

Notes on this clonotype: Germline is not matched at one junction end, which may reflect a read error. The chain joins TRBV6-1 to TRBJ2-1; 15 nucleotides align to TRBD2. This CDR3 region has 20 residues. Germline V gives CDR1 MNHNS, CDR2 SASEGT. CDR3: CASSEARTSGRVANSGELFF. The CDR3 nucleotides are TGTGCCAGCAGTGAAGCGCGGACTAGCGGGAGGGTTGCGAACAGCGGGGAGCTGTTTTTC.

In this sample, this clonotype turned up a few times. This may be a read error, as it is one base from a much larger clone. The chain is built from TRBV6-4 and TRBJ2-5; the D is unclear. Germline CDR1 MRHNA, CDR2 SNTAGT. The CDR3 sequence is 13 residues long. Trimming pared 3 bases from V and 11 bases from J, leaving 16 bases between. The CDR3: CASSESAALKQYF. The CDR3, as DNA: TGTGCCAGCAGTGAATCCGCTGCCCTTAAGCAGTACTTC.

In its sample, this clonotype was seen a few times. This chain connects TRBV7-2 to TRBJ2-7, with 8 bases identical to TRBD2. V lost 2 bases, J lost 0 bases, and 3 bases stayed unmatched. CDR3 size: 15 residues. Germline CDR1 SGHTA, CDR2 FQGNSA. This CDR3 is CASSLTGGLSYEQYF. CDR3 coding DNA: TGTGCCAGCAGCTTAACGGGAGGGCTCTCCTACGAGCAGTACTTC. The variable domain in full, completed from reference TRBV7-2 and TRBJ2-7, reads GAGVSQSPSNKVTEKGKDVELRCDPISGHTALYWYRQSLGQGLEFLIYFQGNSAPDKSGLPSDRFSAERTGGSVSTLTIQRTQQEDSAVYLCASSLTGGLSYEQYFGPGTRLTVT.

The chain joins TRBV7-6 to TRBJ2-3, with 9 bases aligning to TRBD2. Germline loops: CDR1 SGHVS, CDR2 FNYEAQ. The CDR3 spans 14 residues. The CDR3 coding sequence is TGTGCGGGCAGCGGGGGGTGTGGGGGAGATACGCAGTATTTT. It codes for CAGSGGCGGDTQYF.